Each of the 21 T cell receptor beta chains below was sequenced from the same sample in a study of T cell repertoires in cytomegalovirus infection. These TCRs are of unknown antigen specificity. TCRdb re-analysed the reads in MiXCR, keeping a single row per CDR3 protein. The repertoire includes 550,000 to 850,000 distinct CDR3 sequences, around a third of them detected once, and roughly 18% sits in the top ten. Sequencing was performed on cultured PBMCs, taken from culture after CMV antigen stimulation. The receptors were sampled from a human donor in good health (CMV status not recorded). Some clones in this sample may be carry-over from other donors' samples.

This rearrangement joins TRBV4-1 to TRBJ1-1, with a tentative D call TRBD1 (6 bases). This CDR3 comprises 15 residues. CDR1 and CDR2 (germline): MGHRA, YSYEKL. With 0 bases removed from V and 4 bases from J, the gap between germline ends came to 12 bases. The DNA for the CDR3 is TGCGCCAGCAGCCAAGATCAGGGGTTAGGCACTGAAGCTTTCTTT. Amino acids: CASSQDQGLGTEAFF.

This chain links TRBV12-3 or TRBV12-4 with TRBJ1-1; D not resolved. V was shortened by 5 bases and J by 1 base, with 17 bases between the two germline ends. The CDR3 totals 16 residues. DNA of the CDR3: TGTGCCAGCAGTACGACAAGTGAACGGGAGAACACTGAAGCTTTCTTT. Protein sequence: CASSTTSERENTEAFF.

This clonotype was observed a handful of times. V and J are TRBV7-2 and TRBJ2-7, with 12 bases lining up with TRBD2. This CDR3 contains 14 residues. Germline loops: CDR1 SGHTA, CDR2 FQGNSA. The J segment lost 7 bases and the V segment lost 4 bases, leaving 5 bases of the junction unmatched. The CDR3 DNA sequence: TGTGCCAGCAGCTACTGGACTAGCGGGGCAGAGCAGTACTTC. Its translation is CASSYWTSGAEQYF.

The chain recombines TRBV19 with TRBJ2-1; no firm D call. The V and J ends lost 2 bases and 6 bases respectively, with 14 bases between them. The CDR3 contains 15 residues. Germline CDR1 and CDR2: LNHDA and SQIVND (reference sequence). The CDR3 DNA follows: TGTGCCAGTAGTATACGACACCTGGTCCTCAATGAGCAGTTCTTC. Amino acids: CASSIRHLVLNEQFF.

Only a few counts were recorded for this clonotype. This sequence joins TRBV5-6 and TRBJ1-1; D is ambiguous. Germline CDR1 SGHDT, CDR2 YYEEEE. Trimming cost V 0 bases and J 5 bases, with 11 bases left between them. This CDR3 has 14 residues. The CDR3 reads CASSLVGLGTEAFF. In DNA, the CDR3 is TGTGCCAGCAGCTTGGTCGGGTTAGGTACTGAAGCTTTCTTT.

This clonotype has just a few counts. The CDR3 loop is CASSPLPDTGELFF. CDR3 DNA: TGTGCCAGCAGCCCTCTCCCGGACACCGGGGAGCTGTTTTTT. The rearrangement joins TRBV7-6 to TRBJ2-2; D unclear. The length of the CDR3 is 14 residues. The V gene lost 5 bases and the J gene lost 3 bases, with 10 bases spanning the gap. Germline V gene sequence: CDR1 SGHVS, CDR2 FNYEAQ.

There are many counts of this clonotype. This chain uses TRBV2 with TRBJ2-1; 9 positions agree with TRBD2. Trimming removed 3 bases from V and 6 bases from J; junction bases left unmatched: 6. This CDR3 region has 15 residues. Germline V lookup: CDR1 SNHLY, CDR2 FYNNEI. This CDR3 is CASSDGTSGRNEQFF. The CDR3 DNA sequence: TGTGCCAGCAGTGATGGAACTAGCGGGCGCAATGAGCAGTTCTTC.

This clonotype was found a few times. The chain links TRBV7-9 to TRBJ1-1; D not certain. The CDR3 has 12 amino acids. Germline assignment: CDR1 SEHNR and CDR2 FQNEAQ (reference sequence). Trimming left V 8 bases short and J 0 bases short, with 7 bases between. The CDR3 sequence is CASLPMNTEAFF. The CDR3 nucleotides are TGTGCCAGCCTGCCCATGAACACTGAAGCTTTCTTT.

This clonotype occurred a few times. The rearrangement links TRBV24-1 to TRBJ2-5; perhaps TRBD2 as D (6 bases). The CDR3 has 14 amino acids. The germline gives CDR1 KGHDR, CDR2 SFDVKD. Trimming removed 4 bases at V and 4 bases at J, with 12 bases between. The CDR3 protein is CATSEAGGRETQYF. The DNA for the CDR3 is TGTGCCACCAGTGAAGCCGGGGGTAGAGAGACCCAGTACTTC.

This chain links TRBV28 with TRBJ1-1; D gene uncertain. This CDR3 has 16 amino acids. Germline loops: CDR1 MDHEN, CDR2 SYDVKM. The ends were cut back, 5 bases at V and 1 base at J, with 17 bases in the middle. The CDR3 here is CASSPAGWRRNTEAFF. In DNA, the CDR3 is TGTGCCAGCAGTCCGGCGGGGTGGAGACGGAACACTGAAGCTTTCTTT. Supplemented by reference TRBV28 and TRBJ1-1, the full variable domain reads DVKVTQSSRYLVKRTGEKVFLECVQDMDHENMFWYRQDPGLGLRLIYFSYDVKMKEKGDIPEGYSVSREKKERFSLILESASTNQTSMYLCASSPAGWRRNTEAFFGQGTRLTVV.

This sequence joins TRBV18 and TRBJ2-7, with 7 bases lining up with TRBD2. J was trimmed by 7 bases and V by 3 bases; bases with no gene match: 15. The CDR3 runs to 16 residues. Germline-derived CDR1 and CDR2 are KGHSH and LQKENI. The CDR3 DNA is TGTGCCAGCTCACCGCCCACCGGGCGGGAGACTGGGGAGCAGTACTTC. This gives the protein CASSPPTGRETGEQYF.

This clonotype has a handful of counts. The genes are TRBV7-9 and TRBJ1-3, with a possible D match to TRBD1 (6 bases). The CDR3 extends over 13 amino acids. V shed 7 bases and J shed 2 bases, with 9 bases lying between them. In germline, CDR1 is SEHNR, CDR2 FQNEAQ (reference sequence). CDR3 sequence (DNA): TGTGCCAGCATAACAGGGACTGGAAACACCATATATTTT. This codes for CASITGTGNTIYF.

The chain combines TRBV14 with TRBJ2-3, with D perhaps matching TRBD1 (6 bases). The V gene's germline CDR1 is SGHDN and CDR2 FVKESK. The CDR3 runs 16 residues. V dropped 3 bases and J dropped 0 bases, with 13 bases sitting between them. This chain's CDR3 is CASSQGHLWSTDTQYF. The CDR3 DNA reads as TGTGCCAGCAGCCAGGGACACCTATGGAGCACAGATACGCAGTATTTT. Full variable domain (missing parts from reference TRBV14 and TRBJ2-3): EAGVTQFPSHSVIEKGQTVTLRCDPISGHDNLYWYRRVMGKEIKFLLHFVKESKQDESGMPNNRFLAERTGGTYSTLKVQPAELEDSGVYFCASSQGHLWSTDTQYFGPGTRLTVL.

The chain carries TRBV28 and TRBJ1-5, with a weak D call TRBD1 (6 bases). Germline V gene lookup returns CDR1 MDHEN and CDR2 SYDVKM. The germline V and J ends were trimmed by 2 bases and 6 bases, with 8 bases remaining between them. The CDR3 sequence is 13 residues long. This CDR3 reads CASSLGQIQPQHF. CDR3 DNA sequence: TGTGCCAGCAGTTTAGGACAGATTCAGCCCCAGCATTTT.

This clonotype occurred a few times. The rearrangement uses TRBV28 and TRBJ1-1; D not resolved. This CDR3 has 15 amino acids. The V end was cut by 1 base, the J end by 7 bases, with 16 bases between. Germline loops: CDR1 MDHEN, CDR2 SYDVKM. CDR3 bases: TGTGCCAGCAGTTTATACCCCTCTACGGTGTTTGAAGCTTTCTTT. This sequence encodes CASSLYPSTVFEAFF. The whole variable domain, remainder taken from reference TRBV28 and TRBJ1-1, is DVKVTQSSRYLVKRTGEKVFLECVQDMDHENMFWYRQDPGLGLRLIYFSYDVKMKEKGDIPEGYSVSREKKERFSLILESASTNQTSMYLCASSLYPSTVFEAFFGQGTRLTVV.

V and J are TRBV5-4 and TRBJ2-7; 8 nucleotides align to TRBD2. The CDR3 contains 16 residues. CDR1 is SGHNT and CDR2 is YYREEE in the germline V gene (reference sequence). V lost 2 bases and J lost 5; bases outside the gene matches: 12. The CDR3 bases are TGTGCCAGCAGCTTAAACCCTTGGGGTAGCGGGAACGAGCAGTACTTC. This gives the protein CASSLNPWGSGNEQYF.

This clonotype has a handful of counts. J is TRBJ2-1 and V is TRBV7-6; unclear D gene. The CDR3 runs 12 residues. Germline CDR1 is SGHVS and CDR2 is FNYEAQ. V lost 5 bases, J lost 9 bases, and 11 bases lay in between. As DNA, the CDR3 is TGTGCCAGCAGCGAGAGCAGTTTTGAGCAGTTCTTC. Translation gives CASSESSFEQFF.

This clonotype was detected only a few times. The chain joins TRBV7-2 to TRBJ2-5; D gene ambiguous. V was cut by 0 bases and J by 9 bases, with 8 bases left in between. Germline CDR1 and CDR2: SGHTA and FQGNSA. CDR3 size: 12 residues. The CDR3 nucleotides read TGTGCCAGCAGCTTAGCGGCGGCACCCCAGTACTTC. This codes for CASSLAAAPQYF.

This clonotype was counted ten times or more. The gene calls are TRBV7-2 and TRBJ1-2; no clear D gene. Germline V gives CDR1 SGHTA, CDR2 FQGNSA. V was pared by 0 bases and J by 0 bases, with 14 bases between. The CDR3 contains 17 residues. The CDR3 loop is CASSLAVRETANYGYTF. For the CDR3, the DNA is TGTGCCAGCAGCTTAGCGGTTCGGGAAACCGCTAACTATGGCTACACCTTC.

In this sample, this clonotype turned up a few times. The CDR3 DNA follows: TGTGCCAGCAGCTTCAGGGAACGGGCCTACGAGCAGTACTTC. This codes for CASSFRERAYEQYF. The J gene is TRBJ2-7, the V gene TRBV7-9; D possibly corresponds to TRBD1 (5 bases). Germline values: CDR1 SEHNR, CDR2 FQNEAQ (reference sequence). CDR3 length equals 14 residues. The V gene lost 3 bases and the J gene lost 2 bases, with 11 bases spanning the gap.

The chain couples TRBV2 to TRBJ2-3; no clear D. Trimming left V 6 bases short and J 6 bases short, with 13 bases between. CDR3 length: 13 amino acids. Germline V gives CDR1 SNHLY, CDR2 FYNNEI. The CDR3 loop reads CASSPRRADTQYF. In DNA, the CDR3 is TGTGCCAGCAGCCCCCGGCGAGCCGATACGCAGTATTTT.